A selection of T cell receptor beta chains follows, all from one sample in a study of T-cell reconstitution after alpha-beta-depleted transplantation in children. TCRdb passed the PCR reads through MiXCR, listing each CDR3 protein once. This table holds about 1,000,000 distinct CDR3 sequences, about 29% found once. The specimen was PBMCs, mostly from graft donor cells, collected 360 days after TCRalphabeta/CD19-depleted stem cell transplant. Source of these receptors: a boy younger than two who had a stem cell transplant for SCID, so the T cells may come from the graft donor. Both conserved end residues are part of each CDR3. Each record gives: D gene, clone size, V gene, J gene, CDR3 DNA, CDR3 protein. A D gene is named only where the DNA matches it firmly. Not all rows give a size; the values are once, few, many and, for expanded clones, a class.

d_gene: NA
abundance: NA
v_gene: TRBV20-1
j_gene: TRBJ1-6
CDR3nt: TGCAGTGCTAGTGCTGGGTCGAATTCACCCCTCCACTTT
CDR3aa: CSASAGSNSPLHF

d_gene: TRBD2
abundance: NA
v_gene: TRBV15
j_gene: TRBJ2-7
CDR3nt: TGTGCCACCAGCAGGGAAACGGGGGGGAGCTCCTACGAGCAGTACTTC
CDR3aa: CATSRETGGSSYEQYF

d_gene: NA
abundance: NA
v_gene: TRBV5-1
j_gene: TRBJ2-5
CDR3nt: TGCGCCAGCAGCTTGTTGGTGACAGTGGGACAAGAGACCCAGTACTTC
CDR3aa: CASSLLVTVGQETQYF

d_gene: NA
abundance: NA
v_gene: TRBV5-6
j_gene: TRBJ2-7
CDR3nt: TGTGCCAGCAGCTCCTGGGACCTCTGCGAGCAGTACTTC
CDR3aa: CASSSWDLCEQYF

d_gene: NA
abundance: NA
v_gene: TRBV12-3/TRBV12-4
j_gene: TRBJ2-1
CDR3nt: TGTGCCAGCAGTACCCTCGGAGCAAATGAGCAGTTCTTC
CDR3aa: CASSTLGANEQFF

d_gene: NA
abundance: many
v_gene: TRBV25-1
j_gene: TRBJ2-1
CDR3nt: TGTGCCAGCAGTGTGGGAAGTGAGCAGTTCTTC
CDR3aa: CASSVGSEQFF

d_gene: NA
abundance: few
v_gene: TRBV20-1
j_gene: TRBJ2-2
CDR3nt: TGCAGTGCCGAGAACAGGGTCGATCCAACCGGGGAGCTGTTTTTT
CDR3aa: CSAENRVDPTGELFF

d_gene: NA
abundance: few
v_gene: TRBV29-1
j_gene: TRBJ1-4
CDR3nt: TGCAGCGTTGTTACTAATGAAAAACTGTTTTTT
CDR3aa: CSVVTNEKLFF

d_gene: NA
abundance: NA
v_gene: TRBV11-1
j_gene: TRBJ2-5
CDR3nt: TGTGCCAGCAGCTTAGACTGGATAGACAGGGCGGAGGGTCGAACCCAGTACTTC
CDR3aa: CASSLDWIDRAEGRTQYF

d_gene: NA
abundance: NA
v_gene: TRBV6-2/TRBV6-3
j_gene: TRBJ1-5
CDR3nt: TGTGCCAGCAGTTACTTGACCGGTCAGCCCCAGCATTTT
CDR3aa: CASSYLTGQPQHF

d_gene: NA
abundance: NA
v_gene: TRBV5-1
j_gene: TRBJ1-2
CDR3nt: TGCGCCAGCAGCTTAGGCGGGGCGGATGGCTACACCTTC
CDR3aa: CASSLGGADGYTF

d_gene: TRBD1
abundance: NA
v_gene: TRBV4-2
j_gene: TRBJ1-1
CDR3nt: TGTGCCAGCAGCCAAGATAGGGGACAGGTGATCACTGAAGCTTTCTTT
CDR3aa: CASSQDRGQVITEAFF

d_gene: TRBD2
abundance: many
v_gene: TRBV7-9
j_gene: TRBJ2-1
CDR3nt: TGTGCCAGCAGCTCCCACGGGCGCCGGGGGGATGAGCAGTTCTTC
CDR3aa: CASSSHGRRGDEQFF

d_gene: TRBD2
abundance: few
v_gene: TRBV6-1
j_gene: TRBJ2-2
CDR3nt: TGTGCCAGCAGCCGACTAGCGGGGGGTAACACCGGGGAGCTGTTTTTT
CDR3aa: CASSRLAGGNTGELFF

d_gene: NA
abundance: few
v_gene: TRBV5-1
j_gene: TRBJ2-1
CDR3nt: TGCGCCAGCAGCTTGGGGCCGCAGATGATGCAGTTCTTC
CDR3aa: CASSLGPQMMQFF

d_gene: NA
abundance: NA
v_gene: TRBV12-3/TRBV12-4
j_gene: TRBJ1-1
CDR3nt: TGTGCCAGCAGTCTGGGGACCCAGAACACTGAAGCTTTCTTT
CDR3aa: CASSLGTQNTEAFF

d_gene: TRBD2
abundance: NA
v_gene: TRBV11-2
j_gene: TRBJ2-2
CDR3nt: TGTGCCAGCAGCTACGGGCGGCTAGCGGGGGGGCGCCCTTTGGCCGGGGAGCTGTTTTTT
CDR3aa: CASSYGRLAGGRPLAGELFF

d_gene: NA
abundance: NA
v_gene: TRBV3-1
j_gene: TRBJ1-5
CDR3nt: TGTGCCAGCAGCCAAGATGGGGCTTGGGGGAATCAGCCCCAGCATTTT
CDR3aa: CASSQDGAWGNQPQHF

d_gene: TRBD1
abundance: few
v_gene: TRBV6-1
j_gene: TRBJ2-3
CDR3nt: TGTGCCAGCAGCCGAGGGACAGGTAGCACAGATACGCAGTATTTT
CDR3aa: CASSRGTGSTDTQYF

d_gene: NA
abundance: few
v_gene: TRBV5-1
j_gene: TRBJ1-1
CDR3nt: TGCGCCAGCAGCAAACGACCCCCGGCGAACACTGAAGCTTTCTTT
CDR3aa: CASSKRPPANTEAFF

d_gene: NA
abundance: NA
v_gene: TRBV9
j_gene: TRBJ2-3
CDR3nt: TGTGCCAGCAGCGTAAGGCCACGCGGGGATACGCAGTATTTT
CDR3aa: CASSVRPRGDTQYF

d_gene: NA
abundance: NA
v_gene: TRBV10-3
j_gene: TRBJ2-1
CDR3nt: TGTGCCATCAGTGAGTTAGGGGGGTCGATTTATGAGCAGTTCTTC
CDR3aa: CAISELGGSIYEQFF

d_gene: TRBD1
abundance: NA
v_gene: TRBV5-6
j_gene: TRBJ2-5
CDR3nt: TGTGCCAGCAGCCAGGACAGGGTGGTGGGGACCCAGTACTTC
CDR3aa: CASSQDRVVGTQYF

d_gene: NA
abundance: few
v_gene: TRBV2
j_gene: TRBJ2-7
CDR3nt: TGTGCCAGCAGTGATAGCATTTTCTACGAGCAGTACTTC
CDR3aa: CASSDSIFYEQYF

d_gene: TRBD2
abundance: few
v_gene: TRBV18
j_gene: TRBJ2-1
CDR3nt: TGTGCCAGCTCAGTGAGCGGGGGCCTTAGCAATGAGCAGTTCTTC
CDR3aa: CASSVSGGLSNEQFF

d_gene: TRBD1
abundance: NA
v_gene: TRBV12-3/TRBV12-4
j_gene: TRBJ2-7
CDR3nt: TGTGCCAGCCCCCGGGGGGGGACAGGGGTCCACGAGCAGTACTTC
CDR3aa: CASPRGGTGVHEQYF

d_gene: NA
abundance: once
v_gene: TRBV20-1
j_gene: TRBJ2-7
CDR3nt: TGCAGTGCAAGAGATATAGTCCGGGCATTCGACGACGAGCAGTACTTC
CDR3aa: CSARDIVRAFDDEQYF

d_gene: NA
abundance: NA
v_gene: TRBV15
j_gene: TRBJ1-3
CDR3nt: TGTGCCACTTCACCGGGCTCTGGAAACACCATATATTTT
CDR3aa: CATSPGSGNTIYF

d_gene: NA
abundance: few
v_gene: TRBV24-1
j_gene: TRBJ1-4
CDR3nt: TGTGCCACGAGTGAGGGTAGCGCTAATGAAAAACTGTTTTTT
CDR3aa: CATSEGSANEKLFF

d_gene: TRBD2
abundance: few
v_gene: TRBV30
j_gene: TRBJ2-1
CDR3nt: TGTGCCTGGAACTGGGGGGGCTACAATGAGCAGTTCTTC
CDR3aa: CAWNWGGYNEQFF

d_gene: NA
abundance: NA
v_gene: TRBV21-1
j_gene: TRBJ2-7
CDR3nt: TGTGCCAGCAGCGCAAGGAGAGGATCGAGCGAGCAGTACTTC
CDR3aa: CASSARRGSSEQYF

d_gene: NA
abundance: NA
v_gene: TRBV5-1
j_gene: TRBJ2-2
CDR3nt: TGCGCCAGCAGCTCCGCGACAGCTACGAACACCGGGGAGCTGTTTTTT
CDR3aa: CASSSATATNTGELFF

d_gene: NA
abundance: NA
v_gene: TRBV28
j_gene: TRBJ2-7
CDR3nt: TGTGCCAGCAGTTATTGGGCGTACAGGGATTCCTACGAGCAGTACTTC
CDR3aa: CASSYWAYRDSYEQYF

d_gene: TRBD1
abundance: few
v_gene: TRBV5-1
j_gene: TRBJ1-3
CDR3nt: TGCGCCAGCAGCCCCCGACAGGGTGGAAACACCATATATTTT
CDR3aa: CASSPRQGGNTIYF

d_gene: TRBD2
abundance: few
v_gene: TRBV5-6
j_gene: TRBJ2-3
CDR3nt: TGTGCCAGCAGCCCCGCCGGGACTAGCGGGGGGATTTATACGCAGTATTTT
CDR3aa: CASSPAGTSGGIYTQYF

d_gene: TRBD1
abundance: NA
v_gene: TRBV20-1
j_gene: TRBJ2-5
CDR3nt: TGCAGTGCTATAGCCAAGACAGGGCGGCAAGAGACCCAGTACTTC
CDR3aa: CSAIAKTGRQETQYF

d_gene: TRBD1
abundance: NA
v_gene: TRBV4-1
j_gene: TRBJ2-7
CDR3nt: TGCGCCAGCAGCCGCCAAAGGGACAGTGGGGCCTACGAGCAGTACTTC
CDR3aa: CASSRQRDSGAYEQYF

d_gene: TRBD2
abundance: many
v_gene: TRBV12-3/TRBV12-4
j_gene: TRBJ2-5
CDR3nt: TGTGCCAGCAGCTTGGGGGGGTCTGAGACCCAGTACTTC
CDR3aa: CASSLGGSETQYF

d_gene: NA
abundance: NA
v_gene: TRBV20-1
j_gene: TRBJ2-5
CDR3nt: TGCAGTGCTAGAGATGGAGGGAAGGTGGACGAGACCCAGTACTTC
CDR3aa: CSARDGGKVDETQYF

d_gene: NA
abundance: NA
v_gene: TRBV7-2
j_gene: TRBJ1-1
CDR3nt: TGTGCCAGCAGCTTAGTGAGGGTTGCTTTCTTT
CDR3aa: CASSLVRVAFF

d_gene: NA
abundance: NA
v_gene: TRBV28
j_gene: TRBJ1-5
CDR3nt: NA
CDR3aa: CASRAVGQGNWHF